This record covers a single T cell receptor beta chain. The CDR3 runs to 16 residues. J lost 4 bases, V lost 4 bases, and 8 bases had no gene match. Germline V gene data show CDR1 as SGHRS and CDR2 as YFSETQ. TCRdb reanalysed the 5' RACE reads using MiXCR and keeps one entry per CDR3 protein. The repertoire has around 220,000 distinct CDR3 sequences, about 16% of them found once; the top ten carry around 3.7%. These data belong to a study of T-cell memory formation after mild COVID-19. What was sequenced was PBMCs or a T cell subset sorted from them (not recorded which). The source is a man in his late teens or twenties who had mild COVID-19 (a few samples of this study predate the infection). Cell type and time point are not known. The chain employs TRBV5-1 and TRBJ2-1; TRBD2 matches 10 bases. The CDR3 DNA reads as TGCGCCAGCAGCAATAGCGGGGGGTTTCCATACAATGAGCAGTTCTTC. Amino acid sequence: CASSNSGGFPYNEQFF.